The 14 T cell receptor beta chains in this list originate from one sample, sequenced in a study of control samples from healthy donors and cancer patients. Sequencing used immunoSEQ multiplex PCR; TCRdb keeps in-frame clones, though not all of them. The sample consists of roughly 54,000 clones, nearly 96% of them appearing once. The material sequenced was blood. The receptors shown here come from a woman aged 25-40 years in good health.

This chain uses TRBV9 with TRBJ1-2; perhaps TRBD1 as D (5 bases). Trimming shortened V by 0 bases and J by 3 bases, and 15 bases separated the two germline ends. Germline CDR1 reads SGDLS; CDR2 reads YYNGEE. The CDR3 loop spans 16 amino acids. This CDR3 reads CASSVASRGQDYGYTF. In nucleotides, the CDR3 is TGTGCCAGCAGCGTAGCTTCGAGGGGTCAGGACTATGGCTACACCTTC.

The chain has TRBV3-1 (or the pseudogene TRBV3-2) and TRBJ1-2, with 9 bases matching TRBD1. The junction had 10 bases not matched to a gene; V was cut back by 4 bases and J by 4 bases. Germline V CDR1 and CDR2: LGHDT, YNNKEL (reference sequence). This CDR3 spans 16 amino acids. This CDR3 is CASSLPLGTGTYGYTF. CDR3 nucleotide sequence: TGTGCCAGCAGCCTTCCGCTCGGGACAGGGACCTATGGCTACACCTTC.

V and J are TRBV13 and TRBJ1-1; D not resolved. CDR3 size: 13 residues. Germline V gene lookup returns CDR1 PRHDT and CDR2 FYEKMQ (reference sequence). The germline V and J ends were trimmed by 4 bases and 2 bases, with 8 bases remaining between them. CDR3 loop: CASSSGENTEAFF. The CDR3 nucleotides are TGTGCCAGCAGCTCCGGAGAAAACACTGAAGCTTTCTTT.

The V and J genes are TRBV10-2 and TRBJ2-3; 7 bases match TRBD2. This CDR3 region has 14 residues. The germline V gene has CDR1 WSHSY and CDR2 SAAADI. The V and J ends lost 8 bases and 3 bases, in that order; junction bases with no gene match: 8. CDR3 amino acids: CASAVGGQTDTQYF. CDR3 nucleotide sequence: TGCGCCAGCGCCGTGGGAGGGCAAACAGATACGCAGTATTTT.

Only one count was recorded for this clone. The chain joins TRBV28 to TRBJ1-5, with no clear D. CDR1 and CDR2 from the germline V gene are MDHEN and SYDVKM. The CDR3 has 15 residues. V lost 5 bases and J lost 3, with 14 bases in between. Written as DNA, the CDR3 is TGTGCCAGCAGTAGCTACGGGCCCAACAATCAGCCCCAGCATTTT. Its protein product is CASSSYGPNNQPQHF.

The chain employs TRBV28 and TRBJ1-2; 8 bases match TRBD1. Germline CDR1 is MDHEN and CDR2 is SYDVKM. The CDR3 extends over 13 amino acids. V was clipped by 6 bases and J by 8 bases; unmatched bases: 8. CDR3 loop: CASRQGGPLGYTF. CDR3 in DNA: TGTGCCAGCAGACAGGGGGGTCCGCTGGGCTACACCTTC.

V and J are TRBV6-4 and TRBJ1-1; D is unclear. This CDR3 has 13 amino acids. CDR1 is MRHNA and CDR2 is SNTAGT in the germline V gene. Trimming shortened V by 2 bases and J by 1 base, and 5 bases separated the two germline ends. CDR3 protein: CASSDRSNTEAFF. Written as DNA, the CDR3 is TGTGCCAGCAGTGACCGATCGAACACTGAAGCTTTCTTT.

The chain carries TRBV6-5 and TRBJ2-1; 8 bases are shared with TRBD2. This CDR3 region has 15 residues. In germline, CDR1 is MNHEY, CDR2 SVGAGI. V lost 6 bases and J lost 3; bases outside the gene matches: 7. As DNA, the CDR3 is TGTGCCAGCAGGGGTAGCGGGATCATCTACAATGAGCAGTTCTTC. It translates to CASRGSGIIYNEQFF.

The gene calls are TRBV24-1 and TRBJ2-1; D is unresolved. V was cut by 3 bases and J by 6 bases, with 11 bases left in between. CDR3 size: 14 residues. CDR1 and CDR2 (germline): KGHDR, SFDVKD. In DNA, the CDR3 is TGTGCCACCAGTGATCGGCGGCCTTCCAATGAGCAGTTCTTC. Translated, it gives CATSDRRPSNEQFF.

This chain connects TRBV10-3 to TRBJ2-2; D gene ambiguous. With 3 bases removed from V and 4 bases from J, the gap between germline ends came to 6 bases. Germline V lookup: CDR1 ENHRY, CDR2 SYGVKD. The CDR3 is made up of 13 amino acids. CDR3 loop: CAISESPTGELFF. The CDR3 DNA is TGTGCCATCAGTGAATCCCCCACCGGGGAGCTGTTTTTT.

J is TRBJ2-1 and V is TRBV19; the D gene could be TRBD1 or TRBD2 (5 bases each). The CDR3 contains 16 residues. Germline V gene data show CDR1 as LNHDA and CDR2 as SQIVND (reference sequence). Trimming removed 3 bases at V and 0 bases at J, with 12 bases between. CDR3 nucleotide sequence: TGTGCCAGTAGTATGTATGAGGGGAGCTCCTACAATGAGCAGTTCTTC. Protein sequence: CASSMYEGSSYNEQFF.

This sequence joins TRBV5-1 and TRBJ2-7; D gene uncertain. CDR1 SGHRS and CDR2 YFSETQ come from the germline V gene. The CDR3 runs to 11 residues. Trimming took off 0 bases at V and 7 bases at J, with 5 bases between the two ends. For the CDR3, the DNA is TGCGCCAGCAGCTTGGTCGGAGAGCAGTACTTC. Translation: CASSLVGEQYF. Full variable domain (remainder filled in from reference TRBV5-1 and TRBJ2-7): KAGVTQTPRYLIKTRGQQVTLSCSPISGHRSVSWYQQTPGQGLQFLFEYFSETQRNKGNFPGRFSGRQFSNSRSEMNVSTLELGDSALYLCASSLVGEQYFGPGTRLTVT.

The chain recombines TRBV27 with TRBJ2-1; 7 bases fit TRBD2. The ends lost 6 bases at V and 4 bases at J; junction bases unmatched: 9. From germline, CDR1 is MNHEY and CDR2 SMNVEV (reference sequence). CDR3 length: 15 amino acids. CDR3 protein: CASSRDYSLYNEQFF. CDR3 in DNA: TGTGCCAGCAGCCGGGACTACTCATTGTACAATGAGCAGTTCTTC.

The chain is built from TRBV5-1 and TRBJ1-3; D uncertain. This CDR3 spans 15 amino acids. V was cut by 2 bases and J by 0 bases, with 9 bases left in between. Germline V gene data show CDR1 as SGHRS and CDR2 as YFSETQ. As DNA, the CDR3 is TGCGCCAGCAGCTTAGCAACGGGCTCTGGAAACACCATATATTTT. Amino acids: CASSLATGSGNTIYF.